The 17 T cell receptor beta chains below all came from one sample that was sequenced in a study of monozygotic twins with inflammatory bowel disease. From the 5' RACE reads, TCRdb lists one entry per CDR3 protein and no DNA. The sample features a few hundred thousand distinct CDR3 sequences, with 2.6% in its top ten. Material: blood. These receptors were obtained from a human donor with ulcerative colitis or Crohn's disease, or a healthy co-twin of an affected twin (not recorded which).

This chain's CDR3 is CASSLGGVATGELFF. The chain employs TRBV3-1 and TRBJ2-2. Per the germline V gene, CDR1 is LGHDT and CDR2 is YNNKEL (reference sequence). CDR3 length: 15 amino acids.

CDR3 in amino acids: CASSPRGLAYEQYF. The V call is TRBV3-1, the J call TRBJ2-7; there is no DNA to check the TCRdb D call of TRBD1. The germline gives CDR1 LGHDT, CDR2 YNNKEL (reference sequence). The CDR3 sequence is 14 residues long.

The chain combines TRBV5-1 with TRBJ1-3. The CDR3 length is 13 residues. Germline CDR1 is SGHRS and CDR2 is YFSETQ. CDR3 region: CASSLDREGTIYF. The whole variable domain, filled in from reference TRBV5-1 and TRBJ1-3, reads KAGVTQTPRYLIKTRGQQVTLSCSPISGHRSVSWYQQTPGQGLQFLFEYFSETQRNKGNFPGRFSGRQFSNSRSEMNVSTLELGDSALYLCASSLDREGTIYFGEGSWLTVV.

The chain carries TRBV7-2 and TRBJ1-1; the D call from TCRdb, TRBD1, cannot be confirmed without DNA. The germline V gene has CDR1 SGHTA and CDR2 FQGNSA. The CDR3 loop spans 15 amino acids. The CDR3 sequence is CASSSLGGLNTEAFF.

The J gene is TRBJ2-7, the V gene TRBV2. CDR1 and CDR2 from the germline V gene are SNHLY and FYNNEI. The CDR3 totals 12 residues. The CDR3 here is CASSEGPYEQYF. The full variable domain, its missing parts supplied by reference TRBV2 and TRBJ2-7, is EPEVTQTPSHQVTQMGQEVILRCVPISNHLYFYWYRQILGQKVEFLVSFYNNEISEKSEIFDDQFSVERPDGSNFTLKIRSTKLEDSAMYFCASSEGPYEQYFGPGTRLTVT.

The rearrangement uses TRBV20-1 and TRBJ1-3; TCRdb names TRBD1, which stays unverified in the absence of DNA. This CDR3 has 13 residues. Germline V gene data show CDR1 as DFQATT and CDR2 as SNEGSKA (reference sequence). The chain's CDR3 is CSAHDRGRNTIYF.

V and J are TRBV19 and TRBJ2-3; the TCRdb call, TRBD2, lacks DNA for checking. CDR3 length equals 14 residues. Germline-derived CDR1 and CDR2 are LNHDA and SQIVND (reference sequence). The CDR3 spells CASIEAGASDTQYF.

This chain joins TRBV19 and TRBJ2-1; TCRdb returns TRBD2, unconfirmable since there is no DNA. The CDR3 runs to 14 residues. Germline CDR1 and CDR2: LNHDA and SQIVND (reference sequence). This chain's CDR3 is CASIGHQSYNEQFF.

The CDR3 sequence is CASSFTDREPYGYTF. The J gene is TRBJ1-2, the V gene TRBV6-2 or TRBV6-3; there is no DNA to check the TCRdb D call of TRBD1. This CDR3 region has 15 residues. Germline CDR1 is MNHEY and CDR2 is SVGEGT.

The chain has TRBV4-3 and TRBJ1-2; TCRdb picks TRBD1, but there is no DNA to check that call. Germline CDR1 and CDR2: LGHNA and YSLEER. The CDR3 runs to 18 residues. CDR3 residues: CASSQDSVATGTAYGYTF.

V and J are TRBV4-1 and TRBJ2-5. This CDR3 is built from 15 residues. CDR1 and CDR2 (germline): MGHRA, YSYEKL. The CDR3 spells CASSQVLASQETQYF.

This chain joins TRBV27 and TRBJ2-6; no DNA is available, so the TRBD1 call from TCRdb remains unchecked. The CDR3 is made up of 22 amino acids. Germline loops: CDR1 MNHEY, CDR2 SMNVEV (reference sequence). CDR3 region: CASSLSAPQGLIVLSGANVLTF.

The chain carries TRBV19 and TRBJ2-7; TCRdb selects TRBD1, and the lack of DNA leaves this call unchecked. The CDR3 extends over 13 amino acids. The germline gives CDR1 LNHDA, CDR2 SQIVND (reference sequence). CDR3 region: CASGQAPTHEQYF.

The chain carries TRBV6-6 and TRBJ2-1. Germline CDR1 and CDR2: MNHNY and SVGAGI (reference sequence). CDR3 length equals 13 residues. The CDR3 here is CASAQSTYNEQFF.

The chain recombines TRBV4-1 with TRBJ2-7; TCRdb's D call of TRBD1 is untestable without DNA. This CDR3 has 16 residues. Germline values: CDR1 MGHRA, CDR2 YSYEKL. The chain's CDR3 is CASSQVGQGGSYEQYF.

V usage is TRBV5-1 and J usage is TRBJ1-2. Germline V lookup: CDR1 SGHRS, CDR2 YFSETQ. This CDR3 region has 18 residues. CDR3 sequence reads: CASSLSVQGSVTMRSYTF.

This rearrangement joins TRBV24-1 to TRBJ2-6; TCRdb selects TRBD1, and the lack of DNA leaves this call unchecked. The length of the CDR3 is 15 residues. The germline CDR1 and CDR2 sequences are KGHDR and SFDVKD. CDR3 sequence: CAIGQSSSGANVLTF.